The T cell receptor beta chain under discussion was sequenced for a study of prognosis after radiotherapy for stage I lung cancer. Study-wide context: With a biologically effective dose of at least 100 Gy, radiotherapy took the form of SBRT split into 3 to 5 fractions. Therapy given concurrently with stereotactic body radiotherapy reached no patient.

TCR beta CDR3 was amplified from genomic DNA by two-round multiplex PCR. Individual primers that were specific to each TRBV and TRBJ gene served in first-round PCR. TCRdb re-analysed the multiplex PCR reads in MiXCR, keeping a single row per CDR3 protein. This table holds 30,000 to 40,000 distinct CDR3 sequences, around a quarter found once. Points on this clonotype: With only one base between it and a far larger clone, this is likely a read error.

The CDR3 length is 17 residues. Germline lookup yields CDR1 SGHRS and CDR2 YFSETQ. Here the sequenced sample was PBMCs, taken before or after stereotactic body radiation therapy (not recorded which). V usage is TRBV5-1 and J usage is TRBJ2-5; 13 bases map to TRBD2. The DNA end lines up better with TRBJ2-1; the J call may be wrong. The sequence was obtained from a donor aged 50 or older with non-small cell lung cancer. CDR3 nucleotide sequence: TGCGCCAGCAGCCACCGCGGACTAGCGGGGGACCGAGGTGAGCAGTTCTTC. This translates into CASSHRGLAGDRGEQFF.